These 14 T cell receptor beta chains originate from one sample sequenced in a study of human T cells and chemical hapten exposure listed by TCRdb under 2021. The time point label of this sample denotes: pre-sensitization, week 0. The treatment or condition label, read with the paper, signifies: therapeutic diphenylcyclopropenone sensitization with weekly scalp DPC. Library creation used RACE. TCRdb names NextSeq 500 as the instrument used. Using fastp trimming at Q25 and MiXCR clonotype assembly, TCRdb reanalyzed the public sequencing data and kept in-frame beta chains. Identical CDR3 protein sequences are pooled into one entry, listed with their most common genes and DNA. In this sample the table shows some 98,000 distinct CDR3 sequences, 11% of which occur a single time. Together, the top ten hold 3.1% of the sample. The sample was whole blood, taken in connection with sensitization to the hapten diphenylcyclopropenone (DPC). The receptors come from a woman aged 55-75 years with alopecia areata. Some clones in this sample may be carry-over from other donors' samples.

This clonotype was counted many times. The chain is built from TRBV18 and TRBJ1-1; no clear D. CDR1 is KGHSH and CDR2 is LQKENI in the germline V gene. CDR3 length: 13 amino acids. V lost 4 bases to trimming and J lost 1 base, with 7 bases between them. CDR3 coding DNA: TGTGCCAGCTCACTCAACAAGAACACTGAAGCTTTCTTT. Residues: CASSLNKNTEAFF.

This clonotype was found once. This chain links TRBV18 with TRBJ2-1; D gene ambiguous. Germline V gene sequence: CDR1 KGHSH, CDR2 LQKENI. V lost 2 bases and J 0 bases, leaving 14 bases between the germline ends. This CDR3 spans 17 amino acids. DNA for the CDR3: TGTGCCAGCTCACCAATCCCAGTCCTTAACTCCTACAATGAGCAGTTCTTC. Its protein is CASSPIPVLNSYNEQFF.

There are many counts of this clonotype. The chain carries TRBV11-2 and TRBJ1-2; 8 bases agree with TRBD1. V trimming: 5 bases; J trimming: 5 bases; junction bases outside the gene matches: 4. Germline values: CDR1 SGHAT, CDR2 FQNNGV. The CDR3 totals 13 residues. CDR3 sequence reads: CASSPGTGYGYTF. CDR3 coding DNA: TGTGCCAGCAGCCCAGGGACAGGATATGGCTACACCTTC.

This clonotype came up many times. The V and J genes are TRBV7-3 and TRBJ2-3, with a possible D match to TRBD1 (6 bases). V lost 1 base, J lost 6 bases, and 8 bases lay in between. The CDR3 consists of 13 residues. Per the germline V gene, CDR1 is SGHTA and CDR2 is FQGTGA. Written as DNA, the CDR3 is TGTGCCAGCAGCTTAAGGGGGCCCGATACGCAGTATTTT. Translating gives CASSLRGPDTQYF.

This clonotype was counted a few times. This chain joins TRBV2 and TRBJ2-1, with a possible D match to TRBD1 (5 bases). The CDR3 spans 13 residues. V gave up 4 bases and J gave up 9 bases, with 13 bases separating them. Germline V CDR1 and CDR2: SNHLY, FYNNEI. The DNA for the CDR3 is TGTGCCAGCAGTGCCAATAGGGGCGCTGAGCAGTTCTTC. Translated: CASSANRGAEQFF.

This clonotype has only a few counts. The J gene is TRBJ2-2, the V gene TRBV7-9, with 10 bases matching TRBD2. Trimming removed 10 bases from V and 4 bases from J; junction bases left unmatched: 12. Per germline, CDR1 SEHNR and CDR2 FQNEAQ (reference sequence). The CDR3 totals 16 residues. As DNA, the CDR3 is TGTGCCAAAGAACGGGCAGCGGGGGGGCCCACCGGGGAGCTGTTTTTT. It is translated as CAKERAAGGPTGELFF.

In this sample, this clonotype turned up many times. The chain has TRBV5-4 and TRBJ2-3; the D is unclear. Germline lookup yields CDR1 SGHNT and CDR2 YYREEE (reference sequence). There are 17 residues in the CDR3. V lost 0 bases to trimming and J lost 0 bases, with 14 bases between them. In nucleotides, the CDR3 is TGTGCCAGCAGCTTGGCTGGTGGCGGAACTAGCACAGATACGCAGTATTTT. Translating gives CASSLAGGGTSTDTQYF.

This clonotype was counted many times. The rearrangement joins TRBV6-5 to TRBJ1-6; TRBD1 might be the D (5 bases). CDR3 length: 16 amino acids. V shed 3 bases and J shed 7 bases, with 16 bases lying between them. Germline CDR1 reads MNHEY; CDR2 reads SVGAGI. The CDR3 protein is CASSYLLGTSNSPLHF. The CDR3 DNA is TGTGCCAGCAGTTATCTCCTGGGGACCTCGAATTCACCCCTCCACTTT.

This clonotype has just a few counts. The chain combines TRBV10-2 with TRBJ2-2; 10 positions agree with TRBD1. The CDR3 covers 16 residues. The germline CDR1 and CDR2 sequences are WSHSY and SAAADI. The ends lost 4 bases at V and 6 bases at J; junction bases unmatched: 8. CDR3 protein: CASSVTGGLGPGELFF. In nucleotides, the CDR3 is TGCGCCAGCAGTGTGACAGGGGGCCTCGGCCCCGGGGAGCTGTTTTTT.

This clonotype was found a few times. V usage is TRBV20-1 and J usage is TRBJ1-5, with D hard to call. The germline gives CDR1 DFQATT, CDR2 SNEGSKA (reference sequence). V was shortened by 6 bases and J by 6 bases, with 21 bases between the two germline ends. This CDR3 spans 15 amino acids. CDR3: CSALKDGPRGQPQHF. In DNA, the CDR3 is TGCAGTGCCTTAAAAGACGGCCCCCGTGGTCAGCCCCAGCATTTT.

This clonotype occurred many times. This chain joins TRBV18 and TRBJ2-4; TRBD2 is a possible D gene (5 bases). The V end was cut by 0 bases, the J end by 6 bases, with 6 bases between. The CDR3 length is 13 residues. CDR1 is KGHSH, CDR2 LQKENI, per germline. The CDR3 spells CASSPPRGNIQYF. The CDR3 nucleotides are TGTGCCAGCTCACCACCCCGGGGAAACATTCAGTACTTC. Using reference TRBV18 and TRBJ2-4 for the parts outside the CDR3, the full variable domain is NAGVMQNPRHLVRRRGQEARLRCSPMKGHSHVYWYRQLPEEGLKFMVYLQKENIIDESGMPKERFSAEFPKEGPSILRIQQVVRGDSAAYFCASSPPRGNIQYFGAGTRLSVL.

In DNA form, the CDR3 reads TGCAGCGTTGACTCCCCCGGGGATGAGCAGTTCTTC. This translates into CSVDSPGDEQFF. The gene calls are TRBV29-1 and TRBJ2-1; TRBD2 might be the D (5 bases). V was cut by 3 bases and J by 8 bases, with 11 bases left in between. Germline V gene data show CDR1 as SQVTM and CDR2 as ANQGSEA. The CDR3 is 12 amino acids.

The table lists this clonotype with a few counts. This chain links TRBV20-1 with TRBJ2-4; TRBD2 matches at 7 bases. The CDR3 loop spans 15 amino acids. The V and J ends lost 3 bases and 0 bases, in that order; junction bases with no gene match: 5. Germline CDR1 reads DFQATT; CDR2 reads SNEGSKA (reference sequence). The CDR3 sequence is CSARGGEIAKNIQYF. CDR3 in DNA: TGCAGTGCTAGGGGAGGGGAGATAGCCAAAAACATTCAGTACTTC.

This clonotype has just a few counts. V and J are TRBV12-3 or TRBV12-4 and TRBJ2-5, with a weak D call TRBD1 (6 bases). The CDR3 spans 13 residues. Trimming pared 6 bases from V and 5 bases from J, leaving 13 bases between. The CDR3 region is CASRPTGLETQYF. DNA of the CDR3: TGTGCCAGCAGACCTACAGGGCTGGAGACCCAGTACTTC.